The 15 T cell receptor beta chains in this list originate from one sample, sequenced in a study of blood T cell repertoires in COVID-19. TCRdb keeps only in-frame clones here, not all; method: immunoSEQ multiplex PCR. This sample has 65,000 to 85,000 clones, with 80% to 90% found just once. The source material was peripheral blood. The receptors originated from a woman aged 55-69 years with acute or convalescent COVID-19.

The chain carries TRBV4-1 and TRBJ2-2; D unresolved. This CDR3 has 16 amino acids. V shed 4 bases and J shed 1 base, with 13 bases lying between them. Germline V gene lookup returns CDR1 MGHRA and CDR2 YSYEKL. CDR3 loop: CASSRQAGRNTGELFF. CDR3 nucleotide sequence: TGCGCCAGCAGCCGCCAGGCTGGTCGGAACACCGGGGAGCTGTTTTTT.

The chain links TRBV11-2 to TRBJ2-1, with D maybe TRBD1 (6 bases). The germline V and J ends were trimmed by 6 bases and 0 bases, with 12 bases remaining between them. This CDR3 spans 15 amino acids. CDR1 and CDR2 from the germline V gene are SGHAT and FQNNGV. This CDR3 is CASSPDSTSYNEQFF. DNA of the CDR3: TGTGCCAGCAGTCCGGACAGTACCTCCTACAATGAGCAGTTCTTC.

The rearrangement joins TRBV10-1 to TRBJ2-3; weak D call: TRBD1 (6 bases). Germline-derived CDR1 and CDR2 are WNHNN and SYGVQD (reference sequence). CDR3 length equals 15 residues. V gave up 0 bases and J gave up 3 bases, with 10 bases separating them. CDR3 sequence (DNA): TGCGCCAGCAGTGAGTCGGGGACATGGACAGATACGCAGTATTTT. Its protein is CASSESGTWTDTQYF.

This chain joins TRBV12-5 and TRBJ2-7, with D possibly matching TRBD2 (7 bases). The V gene lost 0 bases and the J gene lost 4 bases, with 13 bases spanning the gap. The CDR3 is made up of 15 amino acids. CDR1 and CDR2 (germline): LGHNT, FRNRAP. CDR3 sequence: CASGLVLGGLYEQYF. CDR3 DNA sequence: TGTGCTAGTGGTTTGGTACTCGGGGGGCTGTACGAGCAGTACTTC.

This clone was observed a few times. CDR3 region: CASSQNYGYTF. CDR3 nucleotide sequence: TGTGCCAGCAGTCAGAACTATGGCTACACCTTC. The J gene is TRBJ1-2, the V gene TRBV2; D remains ambiguous. CDR3 length equals 11 residues. Trimming left V 5 bases short and J 2 bases short, with 3 bases between. Per germline, CDR1 SNHLY and CDR2 FYNNEI.

This clone has a handful of counts. This sequence joins TRBV30 and TRBJ2-3; possible D gene TRBD2, 6 bases. The ends were cut back, 2 bases at V and 9 bases at J, with 12 bases in the middle. This CDR3 has 12 residues. The germline V gene has CDR1 GTSNPN and CDR2 SVGIG (reference sequence). CDR3 residues: CAWSTRDGTQYF. The CDR3 nucleotides are TGTGCCTGGAGTACGCGGGACGGGACGCAGTATTTT.

This clone was counted only a few times. The chain employs TRBV20-1 and TRBJ2-1; 7 bases are shared with TRBD1. V shed 3 bases, J shed 4 bases, and the junction held 9 bases outside the gene matches. Germline-derived CDR1 and CDR2 are DFQATT and SNEGSKA (reference sequence). This CDR3 spans 15 amino acids. The CDR3 reads CSASTGAVYYNEQFF. In nucleotides, the CDR3 is TGCAGTGCTAGTACAGGGGCTGTATATTACAATGAGCAGTTCTTC.

The chain links TRBV19 to TRBJ1-1, with D perhaps matching TRBD1 (5 bases). V was shortened by 1 base and J by 1 base, with 10 bases between the two germline ends. CDR1 LNHDA and CDR2 SQIVND come from the germline V gene (reference sequence). The CDR3 loop spans 15 amino acids. CDR3 in amino acids: CASSIAQGSNTEAFF. DNA of the CDR3: TGTGCCAGTAGTATAGCTCAGGGTTCGAACACTGAAGCTTTCTTT. The whole variable domain, filled in from reference TRBV19 and TRBJ1-1, reads DGGITQSPKYLFRKEGQNVTLSCEQNLNHDAMYWYRQDPGQGLRLIYYSQIVNDFQKGDIAEGYSVSREKKESFPLTVTSAQKNPTAFYLCASSIAQGSNTEAFFGQGTRLTVV.

This rearrangement joins TRBV6-2 or TRBV6-3 to TRBJ2-1; TRBD2 aligns across 9 bases. CDR1 and CDR2 (germline): MNHEY, SVGEGT. The CDR3 contains 15 residues. V was pared by 5 bases and J by 2 bases, with 4 bases of the junction left unmatched. The CDR3 DNA follows: TGTGCCAGCAGTATATTAGCGGGGGCCTACAATGAGCAGTTCTTC. It yields the protein CASSILAGAYNEQFF.

V gene TRBV10-3 combines with J gene TRBJ2-5; D perhaps matches TRBD1 (6 bases). This CDR3 spans 13 amino acids. Trimming cost V 4 bases and J 3 bases, with 9 bases left between them. Looked up from germline, CDR1 is ENHRY and CDR2 is SYGVKD. This CDR3 is CAISVGAEETQYF. In nucleotides, the CDR3 is TGTGCCATCAGTGTGGGGGCAGAAGAGACCCAGTACTTC.

J is TRBJ1-3 and V is TRBV2; D gene uncertain. The CDR3 spans 13 residues. Germline CDR1 is SNHLY and CDR2 is FYNNEI. The V end lost 2 bases, the J end lost 3 bases, and 5 bases lay between the germline ends. The DNA for the CDR3 is TGTGCCAGCAGTGAATCGGGTGGAAACACCATATATTTT. It encodes CASSESGGNTIYF.

This sequence joins TRBV27 and TRBJ2-7, with TRBD2 identical over 7 bases. CDR1 MNHEY and CDR2 SMNVEV come from the germline V gene (reference sequence). CDR3 size: 15 residues. The V gene end was trimmed by 3 bases and the J gene end by 3 bases; junction bases not matched to a gene: 8. The CDR3 sequence is CASSFQSGANYEQYF. The CDR3 DNA follows: TGTGCCAGCAGTTTTCAAAGCGGGGCAAACTACGAGCAGTACTTC.

The chain is built from TRBV7-2 and TRBJ1-6; no reliable D call. The V gene lost 8 bases and the J gene lost 9 bases, with 14 bases spanning the gap. Germline-derived CDR1 and CDR2 are SGHTA and FQGNSA. This CDR3 has 13 residues. The CDR3 region is CASVISAGSPLHF. The DNA of the CDR3 is TGTGCCAGCGTAATTAGCGCAGGTTCACCCCTCCACTTT.

The chain combines TRBV18 with TRBJ2-5, with 8 positions matching TRBD1. The CDR3 contains 16 residues. Unmatched junction bases numbered 7, after V lost 1 base and J lost 3 bases. Germline V gene data show CDR1 as KGHSH and CDR2 as LQKENI. CDR3 region: CASSPRDRGGEETQYF. The CDR3 bases are TGTGCCAGCTCACCACGCGACAGGGGAGGAGAAGAGACCCAGTACTTC.

This chain connects TRBV5-1 to TRBJ2-2; 8 nucleotides align to TRBD1. The V gene's germline CDR1 is SGHRS and CDR2 YFSETQ. J lost 5 bases, V lost 4 bases, and 16 bases had no gene match. This CDR3 region has 18 residues. CDR3 nucleotides: TGCGCCAGCAGCCCGACAGGGGCCGCCTGGATTAGGACCGGGGAGCTGTTTTTT. Encoded protein: CASSPTGAAWIRTGELFF. Filled out from reference TRBV5-1 and TRBJ2-2, the complete variable domain reads KAGVTQTPRYLIKTRGQQVTLSCSPISGHRSVSWYQQTPGQGLQFLFEYFSETQRNKGNFPGRFSGRQFSNSRSEMNVSTLELGDSALYLCASSPTGAAWIRTGELFFGEGSRLTVL.